The count of the clone carrying this T cell receptor (beta chain) is one. Its target is unknown. The record originates from a study of T cell responses to AZD1222 COVID-19 vaccine. Study-wide points: White British donors predominated, females outnumbered males, and clonal diversity was possibly underestimated. Two AZD1222 doses significantly raised spike-specific TCR breadth and depth over controls. Nearly half of spike-specific TCRs reportedly go after variant regions that carry no mutations. Only a handful of AZD1222 recipients, more than 5 in all, had baseline seropositivity.

Generated by immunoSEQ multiplex PCR, the TCRdb table keeps only in-frame clones and is missing some. Of about 110,000 clones listed, around 90% are singletons. CDR1 is SEHNR, CDR2 FQNEAQ, per germline (reference sequence). Trimming cost V 5 bases and J 9 bases, with 14 bases left between them. The CDR3 has 13 amino acids. This clonotype was sampled from an adult in good health. The sample in question was peripheral blood, obtained on day 0 of AZD1222 vaccination. The V gene is TRBV7-9, the J gene TRBJ1-5; D remains ambiguous. CDR3 bases: TGTGCCAGCAGCAAAGAAGAGGGAGGGCCCCAGCATTTT. Amino acid sequence: CASSKEEGGPQHF.